These 30 T cell receptor beta chains were all obtained from the same sample, sequenced in a study of T cells in localized non-small cell lung cancer. Profiling relied on immunoSEQ multiplex PCR, and the TCRdb table lists in-frame clones only, not all of them. The repertoire holds approximately 43,000 clones, 88% seen once, with 2.6% in the top ten. The source was peripheral blood, collected before any cancer treatment. Every receptor here comes from a female donor over 55 with stage I squamous cell lung carcinoma.

The chain carries TRBV7-9 and TRBJ1-3; no firm D call. Germline V gene sequence: CDR1 SEHNR, CDR2 FQNEAQ (reference sequence). Trimming took 6 bases from V and 1 from J, leaving 10 bases between them. The CDR3 has 14 residues. The CDR3 sequence is CASSLTGSGNTIYF. For the CDR3, the DNA is TGTGCCAGCAGTTTAACGGGATCTGGAAACACCATATATTTT.

V gene TRBV27 combines with J gene TRBJ2-1; 8 nucleotides align to TRBD1. The trim removed 5 bases at V and 5 bases at J, leaving 8 bases unmatched. The CDR3 contains 15 residues. The germline V gene has CDR1 MNHEY and CDR2 SMNVEV (reference sequence). CDR3 amino acids: CASSKNRGWHNEQFF. The CDR3 DNA is TGTGCCAGCAGTAAAAACAGGGGGTGGCACAATGAGCAGTTCTTC.

The V gene is TRBV10-2, the J gene TRBJ1-1, with 7 bases that match TRBD1. V was clipped by 8 bases and J by 1 base; unmatched bases: 4. Per germline, CDR1 WSHSY and CDR2 SAAADI. The CDR3 runs to 13 residues. The CDR3: CASGRQGNTEAFF. CDR3 DNA: TGCGCCAGCGGGAGACAGGGGAACACTGAAGCTTTCTTT.

The rearrangement uses TRBV2 and TRBJ2-5; perhaps TRBD2 as D (6 bases). Trimming stripped 0 bases from V and 5 bases from J, with 16 bases between. Germline V gene sequence: CDR1 SNHLY, CDR2 FYNNEI. The CDR3 sequence is 16 residues long. CDR3 DNA: TGTGCCAGCAGTGAAGCGCTTAGGATAGGGAGGGAGACCCAGTACTTC. This encodes CASSEALRIGRETQYF.

The chain is built from TRBV5-4 and TRBJ2-1; the match to TRBD2 covers 7 bases. The CDR3 is 17 residues long. CDR1 SGHNT and CDR2 YYREEE come from the germline V gene (reference sequence). V trimming: 0 bases; J trimming: 9 bases; junction bases outside the gene matches: 15. The CDR3, as DNA: TGTGCCAGCAGCTTGGTCCCTGGGAGGGCCTCGAGGACTGAGCAGTTCTTC. Translated, it gives CASSLVPGRASRTEQFF.

The chain is built from TRBV4-3 and TRBJ2-3, with 7 positions matching TRBD2. Germline V gives CDR1 LGHNA, CDR2 YSLEER. J lost 8 bases, V lost 1 base, and 12 bases had no gene match. There are 16 residues in the CDR3. The CDR3 DNA is TGCGCCAGCAGCCAAGGGGTCGCTAGCGGTCAGGGTACGCAGTATTTT. Protein product: CASSQGVASGQGTQYF.

The rearrangement links TRBV19 to TRBJ2-2; D is uncertain. Germline loops: CDR1 LNHDA, CDR2 SQIVND (reference sequence). The CDR3 totals 15 residues. Trimming took off 2 bases at V and 0 bases at J, with 7 bases between the two ends. The chain's CDR3 is CASSILGANTGELFF. The CDR3 DNA follows: TGTGCCAGTAGTATATTGGGTGCGAACACCGGGGAGCTGTTTTTT.

The chain links TRBV7-2 to TRBJ2-7, with TRBD2 identical over 10 bases. Germline loops: CDR1 SGHTA, CDR2 FQGNSA. This CDR3 has 14 amino acids. Losses at the gene ends were 6 bases for V and 4 bases for J; bases not matched to a gene: 6. CDR3 sequence reads: CASSSAGGPYEQYF. The CDR3 region has the DNA TGTGCCAGCAGTTCAGCGGGAGGGCCGTACGAGCAGTACTTC.

The chain has TRBV4-3 and TRBJ2-1; no reliable D call. The germline gives CDR1 LGHNA, CDR2 YSLEER. The CDR3 totals 12 residues. V lost 0 bases to trimming and J lost 8 bases, with 5 bases between them. The CDR3 DNA follows: TGCGCCAGCAGCCAAGAGGGTTATGAGCAGTTCTTC. As protein: CASSQEGYEQFF.

The genes are TRBV6-6 and TRBJ1-3; 7 bases agree with TRBD1. The CDR3 is 16 residues long. The V gene's germline CDR1 is MNHNY and CDR2 SVGAGI (reference sequence). With V trimmed by 6 bases and J by 4 bases, 12 bases remained unmatched. CDR3 in amino acids: CASSRFRQGDGNTIYF. CDR3 in DNA: TGTGCCAGCAGCCGTTTTCGACAGGGTGACGGAAACACCATATATTTT.

The chain links TRBV28 to TRBJ2-3, with 10 bases that match TRBD1. Trimming took 3 bases from V and 3 from J; bases not matched to a gene: 9. This CDR3 region has 17 residues. Germline loops: CDR1 MDHEN, CDR2 SYDVKM. CDR3 DNA: TGTGCCAGCAGTTTCCCCGGGACAGGGGTGGGGACAGATACGCAGTATTTT. It translates to CASSFPGTGVGTDTQYF.

The chain carries TRBV7-9 and TRBJ2-1; 12 bases are shared with TRBD2. The CDR3 extends over 16 amino acids. CDR1 and CDR2 (germline): SEHNR, FQNEAQ (reference sequence). After removal of 4 bases from V and 7 bases from J, the junction contained 8 bases not matched to a gene. CDR3 sequence: CASSSPLAGGGNEQFF. The CDR3 DNA reads as TGTGCCAGCAGCTCGCCTCTAGCGGGAGGGGGAAATGAGCAGTTCTTC.

The chain couples TRBV19 to TRBJ1-1; D ambiguous. Per the germline V gene, CDR1 is LNHDA and CDR2 is SQIVND (reference sequence). The CDR3 has 16 amino acids. Trimming pared 1 base from V and 0 bases from J, leaving 12 bases between. The CDR3 loop reads CASSIAAGTMNTEAFF. The CDR3 DNA reads as TGTGCCAGTAGTATAGCCGCAGGCACCATGAACACTGAAGCTTTCTTT.

V usage is TRBV18 and J usage is TRBJ1-4; unclear D gene. Trimming removed 1 base from V and 4 bases from J, with 10 bases in between. Germline V gene sequence: CDR1 KGHSH, CDR2 LQKENI. This CDR3 spans 15 amino acids. DNA for the CDR3: TGTGCCAGCTCACCACAAACGGGTAGTAATGAAAAACTGTTTTTT. Amino acid sequence: CASSPQTGSNEKLFF.

This clone was detected once. The CDR3 DNA reads as TGTGCCTGGAGTGAAGGCGGGAGGGCCGGTGAGCAGTTCTTC. The encoded protein is CAWSEGGRAGEQFF. V gene TRBV30 combines with J gene TRBJ2-1; 9 bases line up with TRBD2. This CDR3 has 14 amino acids. CDR1 is GTSNPN, CDR2 SVGIG, per germline (reference sequence). V trimming: 1 base; J trimming: 9 bases; junction bases outside the gene matches: 7.

This chain connects TRBV5-1 to TRBJ2-3, with D perhaps TRBD2 (5 bases). Germline values: CDR1 SGHRS, CDR2 YFSETQ. Trimming took 1 base from V and 0 from J, leaving 12 bases between them. The CDR3 loop spans 16 amino acids. The CDR3 is CASSLRGYHSTDTQYF. CDR3 nucleotide sequence: TGCGCCAGCAGCTTGAGAGGGTACCACAGCACAGATACGCAGTATTTT.

V and J are TRBV7-9 and TRBJ2-7, with 10 bases identical to TRBD2. The CDR3 length is 16 residues. The J segment lost 3 bases and the V segment lost 4 bases, leaving 9 bases of the junction unmatched. CDR1 is SEHNR, CDR2 FQNEAQ, per germline (reference sequence). DNA of the CDR3: TGTGCCAGCAGCTGGAGCGGGGGACTAGCGTTCTACGAGCAGTACTTC. Protein sequence: CASSWSGGLAFYEQYF. The variable domain in full, with the rest retrieved from reference TRBV7-9 and TRBJ2-7, is DTGVSQNPRHKITKRGQNVTFRCDPISEHNRLYWYRQTLGQGPEFLTYFQNEAQLEKSRLLSDRFSAERPKGSFSTLEIQRTEQGDSAMYLCASSWSGGLAFYEQYFGPGTRLTVT.

The table lists this clone with a few counts. The rearrangement joins TRBV7-2 to TRBJ2-5, with 8 bases fitting TRBD2. Germline CDR1 and CDR2: SGHTA and FQGNSA. V gave up 5 bases and J gave up 5 bases; unmatched junction bases: 7. CDR3 size: 14 residues. CDR3 amino acids: CASSRRGGLETQYF. CDR3 DNA sequence: TGTGCCAGCAGCCGCCGGGGGGGGCTCGAGACCCAGTACTTC.

The genes are TRBV10-2 and TRBJ2-6; D perhaps matches TRBD1 (5 bases). V was shortened by 4 bases and J by 1 base, with 14 bases between the two germline ends. Per germline, CDR1 WSHSY and CDR2 SAAADI. The CDR3 loop spans 17 amino acids. The CDR3: CASSGADSASGANVLTF. The CDR3 DNA reads as TGCGCCAGCAGTGGGGCTGACAGCGCGTCTGGGGCCAACGTCCTGACTTTC.

The rearrangement joins TRBV9 to TRBJ2-7, with 7 bases lining up with TRBD2. Germline-derived CDR1 and CDR2 are SGDLS and YYNGEE. Trimming at V came to 0 bases and at J to 1 base, leaving 1 base not matched to a gene. This CDR3 is 14 amino acids long. The CDR3 DNA sequence: TGTGCCAGCAGCGTAGTCGGGGGGTCCTACGAGCAGTACTTC. Residues: CASSVVGGSYEQYF.

This clone was detected only once. This sequence joins TRBV5-4 and TRBJ1-2, with D possibly being TRBD1 (5 bases). V was clipped by 4 bases and J by 8 bases, with 12 bases between them. CDR1 is SGHNT and CDR2 is YYREEE in the germline V gene (reference sequence). This CDR3 comprises 12 residues. DNA of the CDR3: TGTGCCAGCAGCCTGAGGGACGTGGGCTACACCTTC. It yields the protein CASSLRDVGYTF.

CDR3 DNA sequence: TGTGCCAGCAGCGTCCGGGACAGTTCTCTCTATGGCTACACCTTC. This sequence encodes CASSVRDSSLYGYTF. The V and J genes are TRBV7-9 and TRBJ1-2; the match to TRBD1 covers 7 bases. Germline V lookup: CDR1 SEHNR, CDR2 FQNEAQ (reference sequence). The CDR3 is 15 amino acids. Trimming took 5 bases from V and 4 from J; bases not matched to a gene: 10. Variable domain in full (rest from reference TRBV7-9 and TRBJ1-2): DTGVSQNPRHKITKRGQNVTFRCDPISEHNRLYWYRQTLGQGPEFLTYFQNEAQLEKSRLLSDRFSAERPKGSFSTLEIQRTEQGDSAMYLCASSVRDSSLYGYTFGSGTRLTVV.

The chain joins TRBV4-1 to TRBJ1-2; D uncertain. The CDR3 consists of 15 residues. Per the germline V gene, CDR1 is MGHRA and CDR2 is YSYEKL. Trimming shortened V by 0 bases and J by 4 bases, and 12 bases separated the two germline ends. Here the CDR3 DNA reads TGCGCCAGCAGCCAAGATCCGCAGTTTTTCTATGGCTACACCTTC. Translating gives CASSQDPQFFYGYTF.

This chain links TRBV5-1 with TRBJ2-5; TRBD1 matches 7 bases. The CDR3 spans 15 residues. Germline trimming cut 0 bases from V and 3 bases from J; bases unmatched to any gene: 5. Germline loops: CDR1 SGHRS, CDR2 YFSETQ. The CDR3 nucleotides are TGCGCCAGCAGCTTGGCCGGGACAGCTAAAGAGACCCAGTACTTC. It yields the protein CASSLAGTAKETQYF.

DNA of the CDR3: TGTGCCAGCAGCTTAGGGCAGCGGGAGTTCTTC. This encodes CASSLGQREFF. V and J are TRBV7-2 and TRBJ2-1, with D possibly matching TRBD2 (6 bases). Germline V gene data show CDR1 as SGHTA and CDR2 as FQGNSA. The V and J ends lost 1 base and 14 bases respectively, with 9 bases between them. The CDR3 totals 11 residues. Full variable domain (remainder filled in from reference TRBV7-2 and TRBJ2-1): GAGVSQSPSNKVTEKGKDVELRCDPISGHTALYWYRQSLGQGLEFLIYFQGNSAPDKSGLPSDRFSAERTGGSVSTLTIQRTQQEDSAVYLCASSLGQREFFGPGTRLTVL.

The chain recombines TRBV11-1 with TRBJ1-2; D is uncertain. Germline V gene lookup returns CDR1 SGHAT and CDR2 FQDESV (reference sequence). The CDR3 runs to 13 residues. Trimming left V 6 bases short and J 4 bases short, with 12 bases between. In DNA, the CDR3 is TGTGCCAGCAGTTACGAATCTCGCTATGGCTACACCTTC. Protein product: CASSYESRYGYTF.

The rearrangement joins TRBV18 to TRBJ1-1; D gene unclear. Trimming pared 2 bases from V and 0 bases from J, leaving 13 bases between. The CDR3 length is 16 residues. Germline CDR1 is KGHSH and CDR2 is LQKENI. The CDR3 sequence is CASSPGRRGVNTEAFF. The CDR3, as DNA: TGTGCCAGCTCACCAGGCCGGCGCGGGGTGAACACTGAAGCTTTCTTT.

The chain has TRBV5-1 and TRBJ2-7; either TRBD1 or TRBD2 may supply D (5 bases each). V gave up 3 bases and J gave up 2 bases, with 12 bases separating them. The germline gives CDR1 SGHRS, CDR2 YFSETQ. The CDR3 extends over 14 amino acids. CDR3 sequence: CASSSRDRTYEQYF. For the CDR3, the DNA is TGCGCCAGCAGCTCCCGGGACCGTACCTACGAGCAGTACTTC.

This chain joins TRBV27 and TRBJ2-7, with 10 bases aligning to TRBD1. This CDR3 has 16 residues. Unmatched junction bases numbered 9, after V lost 3 bases and J lost 4 bases. Per germline, CDR1 MNHEY and CDR2 SMNVEV (reference sequence). The CDR3 is CASSFGGTGERYEQYF. The CDR3, as DNA: TGTGCCAGCAGTTTTGGGGGGACAGGGGAACGGTACGAGCAGTACTTC.

This chain uses TRBV9 with TRBJ1-6; D remains ambiguous. V lost 3 bases and J lost 0, with 13 bases in between. Germline V gene data show CDR1 as SGDLS and CDR2 as YYNGEE. This CDR3 comprises 17 residues. The CDR3 here is CASSASPRDSYNSPLHF. The CDR3 region has the DNA TGTGCCAGCAGCGCCTCCCCAAGGGACTCCTATAATTCACCCCTCCACTTT.